The T cell receptor (beta chain) under discussion was sequenced for a study of T-cell memory formation after mild COVID-19. This clonotype was detected many times. Its antigen is not identified. One entry per CDR3 protein results from TCRdb running MiXCR on the 5' RACE reads. The sample shows approximately 300,000 distinct CDR3 sequences, roughly 15% of them seen only once. Findings of the study overall: The second-wave clones peaking on day 37 were not confirmed as SARS-CoV-2-specific.

Trimming shortened V by 7 bases and J by 5 bases, and 9 bases separated the two germline ends. Per the germline V gene, CDR1 is SGHRS and CDR2 is YFSETQ. The CDR3 extends over 11 amino acids. The sequence came from a young man who had mild COVID-19 (a few samples of this study predate the infection). Cell type and time point are not known. This rearrangement joins TRBV5-1 to TRBJ1-1; D is ambiguous. Specimen: PBMCs or a T cell subset sorted from them (not recorded which). CDR3 residues: CASAAGTEAFF. In DNA form, the CDR3 reads TGCGCCAGCGCCGCGGGAACTGAAGCTTTCTTT.